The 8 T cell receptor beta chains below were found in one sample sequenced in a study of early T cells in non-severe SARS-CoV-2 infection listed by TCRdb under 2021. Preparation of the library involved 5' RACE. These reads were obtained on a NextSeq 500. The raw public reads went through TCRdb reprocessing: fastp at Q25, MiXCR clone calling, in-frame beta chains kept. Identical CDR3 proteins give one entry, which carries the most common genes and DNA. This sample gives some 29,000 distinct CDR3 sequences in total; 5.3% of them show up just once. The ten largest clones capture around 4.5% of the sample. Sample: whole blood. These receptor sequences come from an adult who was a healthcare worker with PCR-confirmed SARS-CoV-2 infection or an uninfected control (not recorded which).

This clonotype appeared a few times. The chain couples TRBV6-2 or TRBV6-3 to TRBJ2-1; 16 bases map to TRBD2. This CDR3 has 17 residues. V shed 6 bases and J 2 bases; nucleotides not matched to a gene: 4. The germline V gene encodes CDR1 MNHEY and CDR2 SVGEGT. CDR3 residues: CASRLGLAGGTYNEQFF. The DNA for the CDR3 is TGTGCCAGCAGGCTGGGACTAGCGGGAGGGACCTACAATGAGCAGTTCTTC.

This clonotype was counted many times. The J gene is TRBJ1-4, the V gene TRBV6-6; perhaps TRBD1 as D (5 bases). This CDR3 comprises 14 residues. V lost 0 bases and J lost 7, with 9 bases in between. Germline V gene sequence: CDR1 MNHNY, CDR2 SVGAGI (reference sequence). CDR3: CASSYSQGLEKLFF. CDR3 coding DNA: TGTGCCAGCAGTTACTCCCAGGGTCTTGAAAAACTGTTTTTT.

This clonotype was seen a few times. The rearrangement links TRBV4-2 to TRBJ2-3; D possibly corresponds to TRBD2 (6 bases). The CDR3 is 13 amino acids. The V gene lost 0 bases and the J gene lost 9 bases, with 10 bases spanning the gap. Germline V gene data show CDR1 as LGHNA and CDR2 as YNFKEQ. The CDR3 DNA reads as TGTGCCAGCAGCCAAGACTCGGGAGTCACGCAGTATTTT. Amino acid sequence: CASSQDSGVTQYF.

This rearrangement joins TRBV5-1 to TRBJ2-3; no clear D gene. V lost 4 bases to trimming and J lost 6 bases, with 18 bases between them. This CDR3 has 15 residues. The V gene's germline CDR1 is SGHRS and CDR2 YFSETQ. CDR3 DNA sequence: TGCGCCAGCAGCCCTTTGACCGGGCAAGGGGATACGCAGTATTTT. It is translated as CASSPLTGQGDTQYF.

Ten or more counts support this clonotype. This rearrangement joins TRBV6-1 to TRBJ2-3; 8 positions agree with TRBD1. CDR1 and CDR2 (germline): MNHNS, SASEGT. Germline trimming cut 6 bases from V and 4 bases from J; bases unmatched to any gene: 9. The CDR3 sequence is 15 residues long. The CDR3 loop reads CASSRQGIRADTQYF. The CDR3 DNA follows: TGTGCCAGCAGCCGACAGGGGATCAGAGCAGATACGCAGTATTTT.

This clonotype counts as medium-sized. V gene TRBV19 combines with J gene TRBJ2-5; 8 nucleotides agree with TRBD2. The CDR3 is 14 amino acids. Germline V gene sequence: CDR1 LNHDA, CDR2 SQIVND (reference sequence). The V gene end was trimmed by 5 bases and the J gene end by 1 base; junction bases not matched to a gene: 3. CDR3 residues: CASSLGTSQETQYF. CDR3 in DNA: TGTGCCAGTAGTCTCGGGACTAGCCAAGAGACCCAGTACTTC.

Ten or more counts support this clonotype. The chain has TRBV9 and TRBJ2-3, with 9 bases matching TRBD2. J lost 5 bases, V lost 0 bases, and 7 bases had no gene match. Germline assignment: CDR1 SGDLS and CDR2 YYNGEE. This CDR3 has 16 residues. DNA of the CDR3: TGTGCCAGCAGCGTAGCAGGCGGGAGGGCCCAAGATACGCAGTATTTT. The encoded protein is CASSVAGGRAQDTQYF.

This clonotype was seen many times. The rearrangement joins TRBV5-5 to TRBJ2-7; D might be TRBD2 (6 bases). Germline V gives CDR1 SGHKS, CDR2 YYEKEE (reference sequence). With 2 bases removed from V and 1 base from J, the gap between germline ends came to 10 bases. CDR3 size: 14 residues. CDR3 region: CASSLTSTSYEQYF. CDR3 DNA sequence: TGTGCCAGCAGCTTAACTAGCACTTCCTACGAGCAGTACTTC.